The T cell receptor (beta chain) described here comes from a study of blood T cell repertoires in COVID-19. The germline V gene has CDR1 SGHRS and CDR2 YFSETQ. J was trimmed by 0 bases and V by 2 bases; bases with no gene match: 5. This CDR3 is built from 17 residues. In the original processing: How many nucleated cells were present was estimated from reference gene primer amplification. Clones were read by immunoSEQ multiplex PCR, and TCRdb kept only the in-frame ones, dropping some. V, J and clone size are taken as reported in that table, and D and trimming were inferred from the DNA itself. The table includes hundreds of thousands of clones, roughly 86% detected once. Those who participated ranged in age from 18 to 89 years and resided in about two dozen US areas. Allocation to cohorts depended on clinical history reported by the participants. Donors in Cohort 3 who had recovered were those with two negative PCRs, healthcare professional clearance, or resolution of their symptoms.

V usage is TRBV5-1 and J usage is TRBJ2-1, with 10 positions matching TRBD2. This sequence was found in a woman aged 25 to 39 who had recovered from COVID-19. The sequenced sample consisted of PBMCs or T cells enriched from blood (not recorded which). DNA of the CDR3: TGCGCCAGCAGCTTTCTACTAGCGGGGAGCTCCTACAATGAGCAGTTCTTC. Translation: CASSFLLAGSSYNEQFF.